The source of this T cell receptor (beta chain) is a study of molecular identifiers for immune sequencing clone quantification. This CDR3 contains 11 residues. Germline V CDR1 and CDR2: DFQATT, SNEGSKA (reference sequence). Trimming cost V 6 bases and J 2 bases, with 8 bases left between them. This clonotype was counted at least ten times. A single record per CDR3 protein comes from TCRdb applying MiXCR to the PCR reads. The table has 250,000 to 350,000 distinct CDR3 sequences, over 20% seen once; the top ten hold 0.7% to 0.9%. The TCR was taken from a human donor in good health. Some libraries in this study had Jurkat cell RNA spiked in. Sequenced material: naive CD8+ T cells from blood, with Jurkat cell RNA spiked in. Regarding subset: FACS-sorted CD8+CD4-CCR7+CD45RA+ naive T cells. This chain links TRBV20-1 with TRBJ2-7; weak D call: TRBD2 (6 bases). The CDR3 region is CSAGGTYEQYF. The CDR3 DNA follows: TGCAGTGCGGGGGGTACCTACGAGCAGTACTTC.